This TCR beta chain was found in a study of T cell repertoires in cytomegalovirus infection. Study-level background: Matching HLA type, along with CMV infection, was indicated by public TCR beta signatures.

CDR3 length equals 16 residues. CDR1 is MNHEY and CDR2 is SMNVEV in the germline V gene (reference sequence). V was shortened by 5 bases and J by 2 bases, with 17 bases between the two germline ends. TCRdb passed the reads through MiXCR, listing each CDR3 protein once. The table lists some 920,000 distinct CDR3 sequences, approximately 31% of them singletons, with under 15% in the top ten. This clonotype has more than one count but fewer than ten. Its antigen is not identified. This chain links TRBV27 with TRBJ2-3; D unresolved. This specimen was cultured CD8+ T cells from PBMCs, taken from culture after CMV antigen stimulation. This clonotype originated in a human donor in good health (CMV status not recorded). Some clones in this sample may be carry-over from other donors' samples. The CDR3, as DNA: TGTGCCAGCAGTCCCCCCGGACGGGCCCCCACAGATACGCAGTATTTT. Amino acid sequence: CASSPPGRAPTDTQYF.